The TCR beta chain described here comes from a study of T cell repertoires in cytomegalovirus infection. Study context: Indicated by public TCR beta signatures were CMV infection and matching HLA type. Points from the study as a whole: Ex vivo, HLA-C-restricted CMV-specific TCR beta clonotypes prevailed over the rest of the response.

Comment on this clonotype: Its antigen is not known.

MiXCR, applied by TCRdb to the reads, yields one record per CDR3 protein. The sample includes approximately 590,000 distinct CDR3 sequences, over 35% seen only once; the top ten take 48%. V gave up 2 bases and J gave up 4 bases, with 15 bases separating them. There are 16 residues in the CDR3. Germline values: CDR1 MNHNS, CDR2 SASEGT. V gene TRBV6-1 combines with J gene TRBJ2-1; D call uncertain. The material was cultured PBMCs, obtained from culture after CMV antigen stimulation. The sequence derives from a human donor in good health (CMV status not recorded). Some clones in this sample may be carry-over from other donors' samples. The CDR3 loop reads CASSEPPGAAYNEQFF. The CDR3 DNA reads TGTGCCAGCAGTGAACCCCCCGGTGCAGCATACAATGAGCAGTTCTTC.